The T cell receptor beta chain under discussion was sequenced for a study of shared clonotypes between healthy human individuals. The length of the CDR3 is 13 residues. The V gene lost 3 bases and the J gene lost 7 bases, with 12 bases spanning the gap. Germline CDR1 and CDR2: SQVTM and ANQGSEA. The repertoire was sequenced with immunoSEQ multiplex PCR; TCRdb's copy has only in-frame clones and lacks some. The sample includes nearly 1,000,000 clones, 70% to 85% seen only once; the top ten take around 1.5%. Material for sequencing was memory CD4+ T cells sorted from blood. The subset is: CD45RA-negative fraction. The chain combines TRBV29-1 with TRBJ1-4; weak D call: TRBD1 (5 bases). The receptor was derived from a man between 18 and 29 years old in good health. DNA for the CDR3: TGCAGCGTTGAGTGGGGGGTCGGTGAAAAACTGTTTTTT. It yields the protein CSVEWGVGEKLFF.